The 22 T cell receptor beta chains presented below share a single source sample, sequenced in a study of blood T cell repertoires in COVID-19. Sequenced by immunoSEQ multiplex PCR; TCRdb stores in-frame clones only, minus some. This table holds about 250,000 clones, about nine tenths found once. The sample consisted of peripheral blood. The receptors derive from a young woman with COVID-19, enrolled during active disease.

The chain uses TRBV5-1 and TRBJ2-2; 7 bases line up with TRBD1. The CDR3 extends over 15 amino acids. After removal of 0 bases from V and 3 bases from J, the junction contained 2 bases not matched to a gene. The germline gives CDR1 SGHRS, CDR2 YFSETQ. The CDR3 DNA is TGCGCCAGCAGCTTGGGACAGGGCTACACCGGGGAGCTGTTTTTT. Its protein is CASSLGQGYTGELFF.

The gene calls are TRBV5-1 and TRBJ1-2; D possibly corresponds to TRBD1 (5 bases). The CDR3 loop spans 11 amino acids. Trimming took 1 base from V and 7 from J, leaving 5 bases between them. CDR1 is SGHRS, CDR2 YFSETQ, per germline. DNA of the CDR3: TGCGCCAGCAGCTTGACAGGTGGCTACACCTTC. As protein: CASSLTGGYTF.

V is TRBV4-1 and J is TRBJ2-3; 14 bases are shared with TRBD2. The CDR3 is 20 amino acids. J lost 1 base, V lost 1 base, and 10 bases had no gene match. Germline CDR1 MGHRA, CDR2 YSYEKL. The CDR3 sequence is CASSQGLGLAGAPRTDTQYF. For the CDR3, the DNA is TGCGCCAGCAGCCAAGGGTTGGGACTAGCGGGAGCACCACGCACAGATACGCAGTATTTT.

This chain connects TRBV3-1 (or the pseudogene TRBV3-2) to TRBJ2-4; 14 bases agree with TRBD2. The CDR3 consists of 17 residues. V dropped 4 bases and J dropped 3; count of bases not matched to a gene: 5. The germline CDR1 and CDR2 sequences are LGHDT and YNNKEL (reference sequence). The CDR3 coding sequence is TGTGCCAGCAGCCCCGGGACTAGCGGGAGTGTCAAAAACATTCAGTACTTC. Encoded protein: CASSPGTSGSVKNIQYF.

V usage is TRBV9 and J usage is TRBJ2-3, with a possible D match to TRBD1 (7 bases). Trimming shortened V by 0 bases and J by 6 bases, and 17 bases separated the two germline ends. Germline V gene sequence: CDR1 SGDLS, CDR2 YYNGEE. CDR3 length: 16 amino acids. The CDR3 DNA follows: TGTGCCAGCAGCGTAGAGGGGAGGCAGGGGGTGGATACGCAGTATTTT. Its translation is CASSVEGRQGVDTQYF.

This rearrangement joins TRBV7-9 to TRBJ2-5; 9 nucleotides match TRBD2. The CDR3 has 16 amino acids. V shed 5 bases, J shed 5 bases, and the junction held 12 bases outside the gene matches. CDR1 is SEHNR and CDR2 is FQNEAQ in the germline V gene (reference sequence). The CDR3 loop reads CASSPQIAGVRETQYF. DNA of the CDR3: TGTGCCAGCAGCCCTCAAATAGCGGGGGTACGGGAGACCCAGTACTTC.

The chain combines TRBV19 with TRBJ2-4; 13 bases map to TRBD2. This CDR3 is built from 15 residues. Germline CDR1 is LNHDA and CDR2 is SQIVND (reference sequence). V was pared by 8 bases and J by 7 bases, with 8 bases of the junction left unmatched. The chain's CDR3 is CASQLAGGPGNIQYF. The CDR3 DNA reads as TGTGCCAGTCAACTAGCGGGGGGGCCTGGGAACATTCAGTACTTC.

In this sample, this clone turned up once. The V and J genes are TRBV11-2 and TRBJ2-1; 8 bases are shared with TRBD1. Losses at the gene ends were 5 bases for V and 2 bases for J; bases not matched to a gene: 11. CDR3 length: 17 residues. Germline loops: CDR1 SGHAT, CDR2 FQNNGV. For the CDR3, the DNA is TGTGCCAGCAGCAACTATATACAGGGGGAACCCTACAATGAGCAGTTCTTC. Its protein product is CASSNYIQGEPYNEQFF.

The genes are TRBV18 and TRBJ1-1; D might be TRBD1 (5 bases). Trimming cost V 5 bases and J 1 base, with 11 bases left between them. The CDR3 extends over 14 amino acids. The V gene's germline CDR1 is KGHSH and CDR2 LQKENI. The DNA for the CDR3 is TGTGCCAGCTCATCCACCCAGGGGAACACTGAAGCTTTCTTT. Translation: CASSSTQGNTEAFF.

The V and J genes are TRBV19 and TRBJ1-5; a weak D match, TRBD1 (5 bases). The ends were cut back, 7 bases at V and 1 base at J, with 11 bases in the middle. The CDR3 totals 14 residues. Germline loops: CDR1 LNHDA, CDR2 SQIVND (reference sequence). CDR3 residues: CASTMGRSNQPQHF. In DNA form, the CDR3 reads TGTGCCAGTACCATGGGGCGGAGCAATCAGCCCCAGCATTTT.

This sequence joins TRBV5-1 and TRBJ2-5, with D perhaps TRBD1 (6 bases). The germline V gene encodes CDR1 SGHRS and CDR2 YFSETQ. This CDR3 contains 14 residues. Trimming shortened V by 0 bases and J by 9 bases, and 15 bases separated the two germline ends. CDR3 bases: TGCGCCAGCAGCTTGGTAGGGGACAAGAGGGCCCAGTACTTC. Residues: CASSLVGDKRAQYF.

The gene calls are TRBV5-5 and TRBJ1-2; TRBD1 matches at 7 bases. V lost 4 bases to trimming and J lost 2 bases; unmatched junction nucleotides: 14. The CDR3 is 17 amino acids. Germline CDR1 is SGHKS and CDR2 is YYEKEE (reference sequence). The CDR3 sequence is CASSLRDSANGNYGYTF. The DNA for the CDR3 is TGTGCCAGCAGCCTAAGGGACAGTGCGAACGGGAACTATGGCTACACCTTC.

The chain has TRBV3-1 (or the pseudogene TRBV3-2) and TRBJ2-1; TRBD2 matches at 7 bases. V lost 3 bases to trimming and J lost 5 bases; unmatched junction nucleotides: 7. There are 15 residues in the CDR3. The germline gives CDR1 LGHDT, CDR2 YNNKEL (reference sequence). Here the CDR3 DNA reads TGTGCCAGCAGCCAGCAAGCGGGGACCCACAATGAGCAGTTCTTC. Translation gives CASSQQAGTHNEQFF.

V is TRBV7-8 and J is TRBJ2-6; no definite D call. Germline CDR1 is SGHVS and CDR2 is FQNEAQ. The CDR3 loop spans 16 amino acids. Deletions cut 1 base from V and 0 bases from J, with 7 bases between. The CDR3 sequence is CASSLGRFSGANVLTF. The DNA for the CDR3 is TGTGCCAGCAGCTTAGGTCGGTTCTCTGGGGCCAACGTCCTGACTTTC.

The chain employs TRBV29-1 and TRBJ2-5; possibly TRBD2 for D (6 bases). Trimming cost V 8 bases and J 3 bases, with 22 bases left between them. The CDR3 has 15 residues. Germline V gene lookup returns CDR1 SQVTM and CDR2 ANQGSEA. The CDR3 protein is CSTAPRGDSEETQYF. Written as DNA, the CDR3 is TGCAGCACCGCCCCCAGAGGGGACTCCGAAGAGACCCAGTACTTC.

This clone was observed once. The CDR3 DNA reads as TGTGCCAGCAGCGTTGGATACGGCAGGGCTGGCACAGATACGCAGTATTTT. It codes for CASSVGYGRAGTDTQYF. The V gene is TRBV9, the J gene TRBJ2-3; D may be TRBD1 (5 bases). This CDR3 is built from 17 residues. V was cut by 2 bases and J by 1 base, with 17 bases left in between. Germline CDR1 SGDLS, CDR2 YYNGEE.

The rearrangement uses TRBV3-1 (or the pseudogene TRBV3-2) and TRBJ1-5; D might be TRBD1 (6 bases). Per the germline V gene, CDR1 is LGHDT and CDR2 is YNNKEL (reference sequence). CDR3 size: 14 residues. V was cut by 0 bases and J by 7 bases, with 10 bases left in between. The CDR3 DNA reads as TGTGCCAGCAGCCAAGAGTACCAGGGGCAGCCCCAGCATTTT. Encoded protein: CASSQEYQGQPQHF.

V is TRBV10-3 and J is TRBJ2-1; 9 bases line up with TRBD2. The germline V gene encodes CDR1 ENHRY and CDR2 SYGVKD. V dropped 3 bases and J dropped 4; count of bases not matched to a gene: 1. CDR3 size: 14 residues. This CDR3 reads CAISDLAGYNEQFF. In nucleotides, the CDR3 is TGTGCCATCAGTGACCTAGCGGGGTACAATGAGCAGTTCTTC.

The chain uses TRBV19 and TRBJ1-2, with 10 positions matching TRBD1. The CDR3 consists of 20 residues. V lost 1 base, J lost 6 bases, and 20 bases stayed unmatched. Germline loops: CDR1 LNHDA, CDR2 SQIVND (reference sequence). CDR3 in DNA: TGTGCCAGTAGTATAGGGCTGGGACAGGGGTACGCGGCGGGCCTTAATGGCTACACCTTC. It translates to CASSIGLGQGYAAGLNGYTF.

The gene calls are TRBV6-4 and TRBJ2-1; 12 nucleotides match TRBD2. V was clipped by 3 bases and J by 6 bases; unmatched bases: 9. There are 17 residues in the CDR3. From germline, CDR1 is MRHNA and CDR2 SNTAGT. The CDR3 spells CASSEFPLAGGPNEQFF. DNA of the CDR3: TGTGCCAGCAGTGAGTTTCCCCTAGCGGGGGGGCCCAATGAGCAGTTCTTC.

The CDR3 nucleotides are TGTGCCAGCAGCCAAGCGGGACAGGGGGCAATATCTCGTTCACCCCTCCACTTT. This translates into CASSQAGQGAISRSPLHF. This chain links TRBV3-1 (or the pseudogene TRBV3-2) with TRBJ1-6; TRBD1 matches 12 bases. Germline CDR1 is LGHDT and CDR2 is YNNKEL (reference sequence). The CDR3 is 18 amino acids. Trimming removed 1 base from V and 9 bases from J; junction bases left unmatched: 10.

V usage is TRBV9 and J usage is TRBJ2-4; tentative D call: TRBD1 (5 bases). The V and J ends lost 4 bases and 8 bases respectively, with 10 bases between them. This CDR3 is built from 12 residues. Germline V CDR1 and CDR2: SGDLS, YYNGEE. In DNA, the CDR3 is TGTGCCAGCAGCTCAGTAGGGGACATTCAGTACTTC. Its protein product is CASSSVGDIQYF.